This T cell receptor beta chain was captured by sequencing in a study of OX40 agonist ivuxolimab in advanced cancers. The method was immunoSEQ multiplex PCR; TCRdb's version includes in-frame clones alone and lacks a portion of them. The sample carries approximately 14,000 clones, approximately 80% recorded once. The CDR3 contains 12 residues. CDR1 is SGHTA and CDR2 is FQGNSA in the germline V gene. Trimming cost V 6 bases and J 7 bases, with 12 bases left between them. Blood was sampled at baseline, cycle 4 day 1, and cycle 7 day 1. V usage is TRBV7-2 and J usage is TRBJ1-1; D gene unclear. Sequencing used CD4+ or CD8+ T cells sorted from blood, obtained in a trial of the OX40 agonist ivuxolimab. This clonotype originated in an adult with an advanced solid tumor such as melanoma, head and neck, liver or kidney cancer. CDR3 bases: TGTGCCAGCAGTAGCCCGGGCGGTGAAGCTTTCTTT. Translation: CASSSPGGEAFF. Combining the CDR3 with reference TRBV7-2 and TRBJ1-1 gives the whole variable domain GAGVSQSPSNKVTEKGKDVELRCDPISGHTALYWYRQSLGQGLEFLIYFQGNSAPDKSGLPSDRFSAERTGGSVSTLTIQRTQQEDSAVYLCASSSPGGEAFFGQGTRLTVV.